This T cell receptor (beta chain) was captured in a study of shared clonotypes between healthy human individuals. Study-wide context: Serving as donors were two women and three men, whose ages spanned 18 to 49. A donor's plate count was three for CD4 naive and three for CD4 memory; CD8 naive had two and CD8 memory one.

The CDR3 loop spans 14 amino acids. Looked up from germline, CDR1 is MDHEN and CDR2 is SYDVKM. V lost 7 bases to trimming and J lost 2 bases, with 13 bases between them. The repertoire was sequenced with immunoSEQ multiplex PCR; TCRdb's copy has only in-frame clones and lacks some. The sample includes roughly 300,000 clones, over 70% of them seen just once. The donor population consisted of healthy HIV-negative adults with no recent acute infections or vaccinations. This clonotype was sampled from a man aged 30 to 39 in good health. The sequenced sample was memory CD4+ T cells sorted from blood. The sample's subset: CD45RA-negative fraction. J is TRBJ2-3 and V is TRBV28; D is unclear. For the CDR3, the DNA is TGTGCCAGCACCCTGTCTGTGGACACAGATACGCAGTATTTT. This translates into CASTLSVDTDTQYF. Full variable domain (remainder filled in from reference TRBV28 and TRBJ2-3): DVKVTQSSRYLVKRTGEKVFLECVQDMDHENMFWYRQDPGLGLRLIYFSYDVKMKEKGDIPEGYSVSREKKERFSLILESASTNQTSMYLCASTLSVDTDTQYFGPGTRLTVL.